Here is one T cell receptor beta chain with its context. The antigen is not known. This sample is part of a study of T cells after yellow fever vaccination. TCRdb called the 5' RACE reads again in MiXCR, with one record for every CDR3 protein. Of a few hundred thousand distinct CDR3 sequences listed, roughly 4.8% are singletons. CDR1 is SGDLS, CDR2 YYNGEE, per germline. V lost 3 bases and J lost 6; bases outside the gene matches: 6. CDR3 length: 14 amino acids. Study outcomes and limitations: Abundant bulk-population clonotypes could contaminate the FACS-sorted repertoires.

The starting material was CD4+ T cells sorted from PBMCs, obtained on the day of the yellow fever booster vaccination. The chain has TRBV9 and TRBJ1-2; 9 nucleotides match TRBD1. The source of this sequence is a man younger than 35 who received the YFV17D yellow fever vaccine. The CDR3 reads CASSDPGTGNGYTF. The CDR3 DNA sequence: TGTGCCAGCAGCGATCCCGGGACAGGGAATGGCTACACCTTC.